What follows are 20 T cell receptor beta chains derived from one specimen sequenced in a study of T cell responses to AZD1222 COVID-19 vaccine. The protocol was immunoSEQ multiplex PCR, while the TCRdb copy is restricted to in-frame clones and leaves out a portion. The repertoire consists of under 120,000 clones, with about 92% occurring once and the leading ten covering about 1.2%. Sample: peripheral blood, taken on day 0 of AZD1222 vaccination. The receptors were gathered from an adult in good health.

This clone appeared a few times. The chain uses TRBV5-1 and TRBJ2-3, with D perhaps assigned TRBD1 or TRBD2 (5 bases each). The CDR3 contains 13 residues. Germline V gene data show CDR1 as SGHRS and CDR2 as YFSETQ. V lost 6 bases, J lost 6 bases, and 14 bases lay in between. DNA for the CDR3: TGCGCCAGCACTTGGGGGTTAGCCGATACGCAGTATTTT. Translation: CASTWGLADTQYF.

V gene TRBV6-5 combines with J gene TRBJ1-4; the D is unclear. The CDR3 covers 14 residues. From germline, CDR1 is MNHEY and CDR2 SVGAGI. Trimming removed 6 bases at V and 0 bases at J, with 8 bases between. The CDR3 spells CASRDRATNEKLFF. CDR3 in DNA: TGTGCCAGCAGGGACCGTGCAACTAATGAAAAACTGTTTTTT.

The V and J genes are TRBV7-9 and TRBJ2-3; D may be TRBD1 or TRBD2 (5 bases each). Germline values: CDR1 SEHNR, CDR2 FQNEAQ (reference sequence). V was clipped by 3 bases and J by 1 base, with 5 bases between them. The CDR3 is made up of 13 amino acids. The CDR3, as DNA: TGTGCCAGCAGCTTGGGGGGCACAGATACGCAGTATTTT. Protein product: CASSLGGTDTQYF. Supplemented by reference TRBV7-9 and TRBJ2-3, the full variable domain reads DTGVSQNPRHKITKRGQNVTFRCDPISEHNRLYWYRQTLGQGPEFLTYFQNEAQLEKSRLLSDRFSAERPKGSFSTLEIQRTEQGDSAMYLCASSLGGTDTQYFGPGTRLTVL.

The V call is TRBV7-9, the J call TRBJ1-1; D remains ambiguous. Germline CDR1 SEHNR, CDR2 FQNEAQ (reference sequence). This CDR3 contains 13 residues. V lost 2 bases and J 6 bases, leaving 10 bases between the germline ends. CDR3 DNA sequence: TGTGCCAGCAGCTTAAGAGTCACGGCTGAAGCTTTCTTT. Translation: CASSLRVTAEAFF.

This sequence joins TRBV5-1 and TRBJ1-1, with D possibly being TRBD1 (5 bases). Germline V gene data show CDR1 as SGHRS and CDR2 as YFSETQ. The CDR3 length is 11 residues. V lost 4 bases to trimming and J lost 8 bases, with 9 bases between them. CDR3 DNA sequence: TGCGCCAGCAGCCAGGGAAGGGAAGCTTTCTTT. It specifies CASSQGREAFF.

The chain links TRBV3-1 (or the pseudogene TRBV3-2) to TRBJ1-1; 10 positions agree with TRBD1. Germline lookup yields CDR1 LGHDT and CDR2 YNNKEL (reference sequence). Trimming cost V 0 bases and J 3 bases; bases outside gene matches: 10. The CDR3 consists of 18 residues. Here the CDR3 reads CASSQERRQGASYTEAFF. The CDR3, as DNA: TGTGCCAGCAGCCAAGAACGGAGACAGGGGGCGTCGTACACTGAAGCTTTCTTT.

The gene calls are TRBV7-6 and TRBJ2-1; 9 bases agree with TRBD2. V was clipped by 5 bases and J by 9 bases; unmatched bases: 14. The CDR3 runs to 16 residues. Germline lookup yields CDR1 SGHVS and CDR2 FNYEAQ. CDR3 nucleotides: TGTGCCAGCAGCCCCGGGCCGAGCGGGGGGACTTCTGAGCAGTTCTTC. Encoded protein: CASSPGPSGGTSEQFF.

The chain employs TRBV28 and TRBJ1-6, with 8 bases lining up with TRBD1. The ends lost 4 bases at V and 0 bases at J; junction bases unmatched: 2. Per the germline V gene, CDR1 is MDHEN and CDR2 is SYDVKM. The CDR3 is made up of 16 amino acids. The CDR3 protein is CASSSGQGSYNSPLHF. The CDR3 region has the DNA TGTGCCAGCAGTTCAGGACAGGGCTCCTATAATTCACCCCTCCACTTT.

This chain uses TRBV20-1 with TRBJ2-3; no clear D. Germline CDR1 and CDR2: DFQATT and SNEGSKA (reference sequence). Trimming shortened V by 4 bases and J by 6 bases, and 14 bases separated the two germline ends. The CDR3 is 13 residues long. In DNA, the CDR3 is TGCAGTGCTATTGACATAAATCGCGATACGCAGTATTTT. Protein product: CSAIDINRDTQYF.

The chain combines TRBV6-5 with TRBJ1-2, with TRBD1 identical over 9 bases. CDR3 length: 15 amino acids. In germline, CDR1 is MNHEY, CDR2 SVGAGI. V trimming: 6 bases; J trimming: 5 bases; junction bases outside the gene matches: 10. The CDR3 sequence: CASSPSGTGIYGYTF. CDR3 nucleotide sequence: TGTGCCAGCAGCCCCTCTGGGACAGGGATATATGGCTACACCTTC.

The chain combines TRBV19 with TRBJ1-4; a weak D match, TRBD1 (5 bases). The germline V gene has CDR1 LNHDA and CDR2 SQIVND (reference sequence). This CDR3 contains 15 residues. The V and J ends lost 3 bases and 3 bases respectively, with 11 bases between them. CDR3 DNA sequence: TGTGCCAGTAGTATCGGGGGTAGAGCTAATGAAAAACTGTTTTTT. It codes for CASSIGGRANEKLFF.

The chain couples TRBV11-2 to TRBJ2-7; perhaps TRBD1 as D (5 bases). Germline-derived CDR1 and CDR2 are SGHAT and FQNNGV. Trimming cost V 2 bases and J 3 bases, with 14 bases left between them. The CDR3 contains 15 residues. In nucleotides, the CDR3 is TGTGCCAGCAGCTTACTGGACACTCTTAACTACGAGCAGTACTTC. It translates to CASSLLDTLNYEQYF.

Note on this clone: At the DNA level, this CDR3 is encoded by other sequences in the same sample as well. This sequence joins TRBV7-2 and TRBJ2-2; D gene unclear. Trimming removed 5 bases from V and 4 bases from J, with 5 bases in between. The length of the CDR3 is 12 residues. Germline V CDR1 and CDR2: SGHTA, FQGNSA. The CDR3 DNA is TGTGCCAGCAGCCCGAGCACCGGGGAGCTGTTTTTT. Its protein product is CASSPSTGELFF.

This rearrangement joins TRBV7-8 to TRBJ2-1; weak D call: TRBD1 (6 bases). In germline, CDR1 is SGHVS, CDR2 FQNEAQ. The V and J ends lost 4 bases and 6 bases respectively, with 10 bases between them. The length of the CDR3 is 13 residues. In nucleotides, the CDR3 is TGTGCCAGCAGCTCCGGGACACTCAATGAGCAGTTCTTC. Amino acids: CASSSGTLNEQFF.

This sequence joins TRBV6-2 or TRBV6-3 and TRBJ2-2; a possible D gene is TRBD1 (6 bases). Germline assignment: CDR1 MNHEY and CDR2 SVGEGT. V was shortened by 5 bases and J by 8 bases, with 15 bases between the two germline ends. The CDR3 covers 14 residues. The CDR3 nucleotides read TGTGCCAGCAGTGAGAGACAGGCCCCTGGGGAGCTGTTTTTT. Its protein product is CASSERQAPGELFF.

The chain uses TRBV5-4 and TRBJ2-4; D gene unclear. The ends were cut back, 2 bases at V and 5 bases at J, with 11 bases in the middle. The CDR3 has 14 amino acids. Germline assignment: CDR1 SGHNT and CDR2 YYREEE (reference sequence). CDR3 loop: CASSFDSFQNIQYF. CDR3 DNA sequence: TGTGCCAGCAGCTTCGACTCATTCCAAAACATTCAGTACTTC.

On this clone: This same CDR3 is encoded by further DNA sequences in the sample. This chain joins TRBV2 and TRBJ1-6; D remains ambiguous. This CDR3 has 14 residues. Per germline, CDR1 SNHLY and CDR2 FYNNEI. V dropped 4 bases and J dropped 1 base, with 5 bases sitting between them. The CDR3 bases are TGTGCCAGCAGTGGAGGTTCCTATAATTCACCCCTCCACTTT. This sequence encodes CASSGGSYNSPLHF.

The CDR3 spells CASSDSGGTEAFF. CDR3 in DNA: TGTGCCAGCAGTGACTCGGGGGGCACTGAAGCTTTCTTT. The chain combines TRBV6-4 with TRBJ1-1, with D possibly TRBD1 on 5 matching bases. The V gene's germline CDR1 is MRHNA and CDR2 SNTAGT. The V gene lost 0 bases and the J gene lost 4 bases, with 6 bases spanning the gap. The CDR3 runs 13 residues.

The rearrangement joins TRBV28 to TRBJ1-1; possible D gene TRBD1, 6 bases. This CDR3 has 13 residues. Germline values: CDR1 MDHEN, CDR2 SYDVKM. Trimming shortened V by 6 bases and J by 4 bases, and 12 bases separated the two germline ends. CDR3 DNA sequence: TGTGCCAGCAGCACACAGGGTGGCACTGAAGCTTTCTTT. It translates to CASSTQGGTEAFF. Based on the CDR3 plus reference TRBV28 and TRBJ1-1, the full variable domain is DVKVTQSSRYLVKRTGEKVFLECVQDMDHENMFWYRQDPGLGLRLIYFSYDVKMKEKGDIPEGYSVSREKKERFSLILESASTNQTSMYLCASSTQGGTEAFFGQGTRLTVV.

In nucleotides, the CDR3 is TGTGCCAGCAGCTTAGTCCCCCCAGGGCGGGGAAACACCATATATTTT. As protein: CASSLVPPGRGNTIYF. V gene TRBV11-2 combines with J gene TRBJ1-3; D may be TRBD1 (5 bases). Per germline, CDR1 SGHAT and CDR2 FQNNGV. The CDR3 has 16 residues. Trimming shortened V by 1 base and J by 4 bases, and 14 bases separated the two germline ends.